Listed below are T cell receptor beta chains from one sample, sequenced in a study of naive and memory T cell subsets. TCRdb re-called the UMI-ligation and nested PCR reads with MiXCR, one entry per CDR3 protein. The top ten hold 0.09% to 0.13% of the sample, which has 120,000 to 150,000 distinct CDR3 sequences, 22% seen once. Sample: naive CD4+ T cells from blood. These receptor sequences come from a human donor in good health. The CDR3 runs from the conserved cysteine through the conserved F or W. The D gene is left open where the match is weak. A row's size may be missing; if present it is once, few, many or a size class.

len: 15; v_gene: TRBV7-2; j_gene: TRBJ2-4; abundance: .; d_gene: .; CDR3aa: CASSLPTEPKNIQYF; CDR3nt: TGTGCCAGCAGCTTACCTACCGAGCCCAAAAACATTCAGTACTTC
len: 14; v_gene: TRBV5-4; j_gene: TRBJ2-4; abundance: .; d_gene: .; CDR3aa: CVSSLGGPQNIQYF; CDR3nt: TGTGTCAGCAGCTTGGGGGGACCGCAAAACATTCAGTACTTC
len: 15; v_gene: TRBV6-2/TRBV6-3; j_gene: TRBJ2-1; abundance: .; d_gene: .; CDR3aa: CASSYRGQKYNEQFF; CDR3nt: TGTGCCAGCAGTTACAGAGGACAGAAATACAATGAGCAGTTCTTC
len: 16; v_gene: TRBV6-5; j_gene: TRBJ1-5; abundance: few; d_gene: TRBD1; CDR3aa: CASSSVGQGSNQPQHF; CDR3nt: TGTGCCAGCAGTTCCGTAGGACAGGGAAGCAATCAGCCCCAGCATTTT
len: 16; v_gene: TRBV27; j_gene: TRBJ1-1; abundance: .; d_gene: TRBD1; CDR3aa: CASSVRQGGRNTEAFF; CDR3nt: TGTGCCAGCAGTGTGAGACAGGGGGGGCGGAACACTGAAGCTTTCTTT
len: 16; v_gene: TRBV5-1; j_gene: TRBJ1-4; abundance: few; d_gene: TRBD1; CDR3aa: CASSSTVGTANEKLFF; CDR3nt: TGCGCCAGCAGCTCAACCGTCGGGACAGCAAATGAAAAACTGTTTTTT
len: 15; v_gene: TRBV6-5; j_gene: TRBJ2-1; abundance: few; d_gene: TRBD2; CDR3aa: CASSSSGRALREQFF; CDR3nt: TGTGCCAGCAGTTCCAGCGGGAGGGCCCTTCGGGAGCAGTTCTTC
len: 15; v_gene: TRBV7-2; j_gene: TRBJ1-4; abundance: few; d_gene: TRBD1; CDR3aa: CASSFPRTGTAHLFF; CDR3nt: TGTGCCAGCAGCTTCCCCCGGACAGGGACAGCACACCTGTTTTTT
len: 14; v_gene: TRBV9; j_gene: TRBJ1-2; abundance: few; d_gene: TRBD1; CDR3aa: CASSWTGSNYGYTF; CDR3nt: TGTGCCAGCAGCTGGACAGGGAGTAACTATGGCTACACCTTC
len: 14; v_gene: TRBV7-6; j_gene: TRBJ2-3; abundance: many; d_gene: TRBD1; CDR3aa: CASSLRQGTDTQYF; CDR3nt: TGTGCCAGCAGCTTAAGACAGGGGACAGATACGCAGTATTTT
len: 13; v_gene: TRBV7-9; j_gene: TRBJ1-1; abundance: .; d_gene: TRBD1; CDR3aa: CASSTGGAKEAFF; CDR3nt: TGTGCCAGCAGCACAGGGGGGGCGAAGGAAGCTTTCTTT
len: 17; v_gene: TRBV19; j_gene: TRBJ1-6; abundance: .; d_gene: TRBD1; CDR3aa: CASSATPSGTGNSPLHF; CDR3nt: TGTGCCAGTAGTGCGACTCCTTCCGGGACAGGGAATTCACCCCTCCACTTT
len: 14; v_gene: TRBV20-1; j_gene: TRBJ1-6; abundance: .; d_gene: TRBD1; CDR3aa: CSARTTRQGSPLHF; CDR3nt: TGCAGTGCTAGAACGACCCGACAGGGTTCACCCCTCCACTTT
len: 19; v_gene: TRBV14; j_gene: TRBJ2-7; abundance: .; d_gene: TRBD2; CDR3aa: CASSQEGRLVAGPRRVQYF; CDR3nt: TGTGCCAGCAGCCAAGAAGGCCGACTCGTAGCGGGACCTCGGAGGGTGCAGTACTTC
len: 12; v_gene: TRBV20-1; j_gene: TRBJ1-1; abundance: .; d_gene: .; CDR3aa: CSAGGGNTEAFF; CDR3nt: TGCAGTGCGGGTGGAGGGAACACTGAAGCTTTCTTT
len: 10; v_gene: TRBV6-5; j_gene: TRBJ1-1; abundance: .; d_gene: .; CDR3aa: CASSYRRAFF; CDR3nt: TGTGCCAGCAGTTACAGGAGGGCTTTCTTT
len: 15; v_gene: TRBV28; j_gene: TRBJ2-5; abundance: .; d_gene: .; CDR3aa: CASRTSLGHQETQYF; CDR3nt: TGTGCCAGCCGGACTTCTTTAGGACACCAAGAGACCCAGTACTTC
len: 13; v_gene: TRBV6-5; j_gene: TRBJ1-2; abundance: few; d_gene: .; CDR3aa: CASGRQNNYGYTF; CDR3nt: TGTGCCAGCGGGAGGCAAAACAACTATGGCTACACCTTC